A selection of T cell receptor beta chains follows, all from one sample in a study of blood T cell repertoires in COVID-19. The data were produced by immunoSEQ multiplex PCR, yet TCRdb's version contains in-frame clones alone and is incomplete. The repertoire holds 300,000 to 450,000 clones, with over 75% as singletons. The sequencing sample was made of PBMCs or T cells enriched from blood (not recorded which). Every receptor here comes from a young man who had recovered from COVID-19. CDR3s include the opening cysteine and the closing phenylalanine or tryptophan. A D gene is named only where the DNA matches it firmly.

TRBD1,TRBJ1-3,TRBV9,CASSPHRGPTTFSGNTIYF
-,TRBJ1-2,TRBV5-5,CASSLGVSGRFGYTF
-,TRBJ2-3,TRBV5-1,CASSLDTGSIDTQYF
TRBD1,TRBJ1-5,TRBV19,CASSGTGGQPQHF
TRBD1,TRBJ1-1,TRBV6-5,CASSYFGTVNTEAFF
-,TRBJ1-2,TRBV19,CASSYDSLTNYGYTF
-,TRBJ2-3,TRBV27,CASSLLTGSDTQYF
-,TRBJ2-2,TRBV2,CASSDEGRGDTGELFF
-,TRBJ1-4,TRBV7-6,CASSLRTEEDEKLFF
TRBD1,TRBJ1-5,TRBV19,CASSNVDRDQQPQHF
TRBD1,TRBJ1-1,TRBV28,CASSFSGGYRAFF
TRBD1,TRBJ1-5,TRBV9,CASSGGQWYQPQHF
TRBD1,TRBJ1-1,TRBV4-3,CASSQLGQANTEAFF
-,TRBJ1-1,TRBV11-2,CASSLGGPARVEAFF
-,TRBJ1-6,TRBV30,CAWSGGVGSPLHF
-,TRBJ2-2,TRBV19,CASNSFNTGELFF
-,TRBJ2-6,TRBV13,CASSLQVGANVLTF
-,TRBJ1-2,TRBV9,CASSVDSYYGYTF
-,TRBJ1-1,TRBV11-2,CASSLAGMNTEAFF
-,TRBJ2-1,TRBV25-1,CASADSNYNEQFF
-,TRBJ1-2,TRBV3-1/TRBV3-2,CASSPVGQAYGYTF
TRBD2,TRBJ2-2,TRBV27,CASSLWAAGDTGELFF
TRBD1,TRBJ2-3,TRBV20-1,CSASSDRERGRPTDTQYF
TRBD1,TRBJ1-5,TRBV6-1,CASSARTGIRVQPQHF
TRBD1,TRBJ2-1,TRBV29-1,CSVPGQGDYNEQFF